This is a list of T cell receptor beta chains from one sample in a study of T cells after posttransplantation cyclophosphamide. Sequenced by immunoSEQ multiplex PCR; TCRdb stores in-frame clones only, minus some. Of about 43,000 clones in the sample, 80% to 95% were seen once. This specimen consisted of PBMCs, obtained just over 60 days after allogeneic stem cell transplant with posttransplant cyclophosphamide. The receptors originated from a male patient aged 55 to 69 who received an allogeneic stem cell transplant from a related donor and was CMV-positive. The graft donor may have contributed some T cells. Both conserved end residues are part of each CDR3. D genes are given only for firm matches. Only some rows state a clone size, as once, few, many or a class for expanded clones.

size | J | V | D | CDR3 | DNA
- | TRBJ1-2 | TRBV30 | - | CAWTDHGTFGANYGYTF | TGTGCCTGGACCGACCACGGGACATTCGGGGCTAACTATGGCTACACCTTC
- | TRBJ2-2 | TRBV5-8 | - | CASTSRLNTGELFF | TGTGCCAGCACCTCAAGACTCAACACCGGGGAGCTGTTTTTT
- | TRBJ1-2 | TRBV7-8 | TRBD1 | CASSEDRGNYGYTF | TGTGCCAGCAGCGAGGACAGGGGTAACTATGGCTACACCTTC
- | TRBJ2-3 | TRBV11-2 | TRBD2 | CASSLGRGGADTQYF | TGTGCCAGCAGCTTAGGGCGGGGGGGGGCAGATACGCAGTATTTT
- | TRBJ1-6 | TRBV30 | TRBD1 | CAWKRWRDSYNSPLHF | TGTGCCTGGAAGAGGTGGCGGGACAGTTATAATTCACCCCTCCACTTT
once | TRBJ2-1 | TRBV19 | TRBD1 | CASRSGGNYNEQFF | TGTGCCAGTAGGTCAGGGGGCAACTACAATGAGCAGTTCTTC
- | TRBJ1-1 | TRBV5-1 | - | CASFQTQGNTEAFF | TGCGCCAGCTTTCAAACACAGGGTAACACTGAAGCTTTCTTT
- | TRBJ2-3 | TRBV11-3 | TRBD2 | CASSLGAGGTMNTQYF | TGTGCCAGCAGCTTAGGAGCGGGGGGGACTATGAATACGCAGTATTTT
once | TRBJ2-1 | TRBV27 | - | CASSLRTANNEQFF | TGTGCCAGCAGTTTAAGGACAGCTAACAATGAGCAGTTCTTC
- | TRBJ1-2 | TRBV27 | - | CASSPGTPILYGYTF | TGTGCCAGCAGTCCCGGGACACCGATACTTTATGGCTACACCTTC
few | TRBJ1-2 | TRBV10-3 | TRBD1 | CAISESAGTGGSQGYTF | TGTGCCATCAGTGAGTCAGCCGGGACAGGGGGTAGTCAGGGCTACACCTTC
- | TRBJ2-2 | TRBV6-1 | TRBD1 | CASSPQGAGELFF | TGTGCCAGCAGTCCACAGGGGGCCGGGGAGCTGTTTTTT
- | TRBJ1-4 | TRBV5-1 | - | CASSLDGGVEKLFF | TGCGCCAGCAGCTTGGATGGGGGCGTTGAAAAACTGTTTTTT
- | TRBJ2-7 | TRBV4-1 | - | CASSQGGTTGYYEQYF | TGCGCCAGCAGCCAAGGCGGCACTACTGGCTACTACGAGCAGTACTTC
- | TRBJ2-3 | TRBV19 | TRBD1 | CASTEYRGLTDTQYF | TGTGCCAGTACGGAATACAGGGGGCTAACAGATACGCAGTATTTT
- | TRBJ1-1 | TRBV15 | TRBD1 | CATSGTGGRDTEAFF | TGTGCCACCAGCGGAACAGGGGGTAGGGACACTGAAGCTTTCTTT
- | TRBJ2-5 | TRBV11-2 | TRBD1 | CASSFAPGQGEETQYF | TGTGCCAGCAGCTTCGCACCGGGACAGGGAGAAGAGACCCAGTACTTC
- | TRBJ2-2 | TRBV5-1 | - | CASSFYSGEVTGELFF | TGCGCCAGCAGCTTTTACTCGGGGGAGGTCACCGGGGAGCTGTTTTTT
few | TRBJ2-1 | TRBV9 | TRBD2 | CASSVDGGGYNEQFF | TGTGCCAGCAGCGTAGACGGCGGGGGCTACAATGAGCAGTTCTTC
once | TRBJ1-2 | TRBV5-1 | - | CASSLVMNRVEGYTF | TGCGCCAGCAGCTTAGTAATGAACAGGGTTGAAGGCTACACCTTC
few | TRBJ2-3 | TRBV5-1 | TRBD1 | CASSLVGTGITDTQYF | TGCGCCAGCAGCTTGGTTGGGACAGGTATCACAGATACGCAGTATTTT
- | TRBJ1-1 | TRBV20-1 | - | CSVRTGVEAFF | TGCAGTGTTCGTACGGGGGTGGAAGCTTTCTTT
few | TRBJ1-1 | TRBV5-4 | TRBD1 | CASSIAGGQNTEAFF | TGTGCCAGCAGCATTGCAGGGGGCCAGAACACTGAAGCTTTCTTT
- | TRBJ2-7 | TRBV5-1 | - | CASSLGGGSYEQYF | TGCGCCAGCAGCTTGGGAGGCGGGTCCTACGAGCAGTACTTC
- | TRBJ2-3 | TRBV5-1 | - | CASGQSTDTQYF | TGCGCCAGTGGACAGAGCACAGATACGCAGTATTTT
- | TRBJ2-3 | TRBV7-9 | TRBD2 | CASSFPGLAGADTQYF | TGTGCCAGCAGCTTCCCCGGACTAGCGGGCGCAGATACGCAGTATTTT
- | TRBJ1-5 | TRBV30 | - | CAWSSDSDNQPQHF | TGTGCCTGGAGTTCCGACAGCGACAATCAGCCCCAGCATTTT
- | TRBJ1-1 | TRBV10-3 | - | CAIGAMNTEAFF | TGTGCCATCGGGGCTATGAACACTGAAGCTTTCTTT
- | TRBJ1-5 | TRBV30 | - | CAWSDRSGNQPQHF | TGTGCCTGGAGTGACAGGTCAGGCAATCAGCCCCAGCATTTT
- | TRBJ1-1 | TRBV4-1 | TRBD1 | CASSRVPGQGIIKTNTEAFF | TGCGCCAGCAGCCGAGTCCCGGGACAGGGAATAATAAAAACGAACACTGAAGCTTTCTTT
- | TRBJ1-1 | TRBV25-1 | - | CASSGKRDYGGFAEAFF | TGTGCCAGCAGTGGGAAAAGGGACTACGGGGGCTTCGCTGAAGCTTTCTTT
- | TRBJ2-3 | TRBV27 | - | CASSPQGTDTQYF | TGTGCCAGCAGTCCTCAGGGGACAGATACGCAGTATTTT
- | TRBJ2-3 | TRBV6-1 | - | CASSEWQGLVSRNTDTQYF | TGTGCCAGCAGTGAATGGCAGGGGTTGGTCTCACGGAACACAGATACGCAGTATTTT
- | TRBJ1-6 | TRBV4-1 | TRBD1 | CASSQDLRRGANSPLHF | TGCGCCAGCAGCCAAGATCTTCGCAGGGGGGCAAATTCACCCCTCCACTTT
- | TRBJ1-2 | TRBV19 | TRBD1 | CASSISGTVTNYGYTF | TGTGCCAGTAGTATATCCGGGACAGTAACTAACTATGGCTACACCTTC
once | TRBJ2-5 | TRBV7-6 | - | CASSPRLQETQYF | TGTGCCAGCAGCCCCAGGTTACAAGAGACCCAGTACTTC
- | TRBJ1-6 | TRBV14 | TRBD1 | CASSHGLDRAYNSPLHF | TGTGCCAGCAGCCACGGACTGGACAGGGCCTATAATTCACCCCTCCACTTT
- | TRBJ2-2 | TRBV18 | - | CASSRGTPANTGELFF | TGTGCCAGCTCACGTGGGACACCTGCGAACACCGGGGAGCTGTTTTTT
- | TRBJ2-5 | TRBV6-1 | - | CASSEDNGRQETQYF | TGTGCCAGCAGTGAAGATAATGGCAGGCAAGAGACCCAGTACTTC
- | TRBJ1-1 | TRBV5-8 | TRBD1 | CASSPSDRATNTEAFF | TGTGCCAGCAGCCCCAGCGACAGGGCTACGAACACTGAAGCTTTCTTT
- | TRBJ2-7 | TRBV11-2 | - | CASSPTGITYEQYF | TGTGCCAGCAGCCCAACCGGGATAACCTACGAGCAGTACTTC
- | TRBJ2-2 | TRBV10-3 | - | CAISGGTRVGTGELFF | TGTGCCATCAGTGGGGGTACGAGGGTCGGTACCGGGGAGCTGTTTTTT